The source of this T cell receptor beta chain is a study of shared clonotypes between healthy human individuals. Study background: CD4 naive cells filled three plates per donor, CD4 memory three, CD8 naive two and CD8 memory one. Study-level points and caveats: The represented genetic and exposure-history diversity was limited by the small number of donors.

This CDR3 comprises 16 residues. The ends were cut back, 1 base at V and 4 bases at J, with 13 bases in the middle. Germline V CDR1 and CDR2: MNHNY, SVGAGI (reference sequence). Authors' processing steps: From ImmunoSEQ came sequences covering only the junction and carrying no quality scores, so filtering differed. Libraries were prepared by immunoSEQ multiplex PCR; TCRdb keeps only in-frame clonotypes and omits some of them. V and J calls and clone size are as listed in that table; D and trimming were resolved from the DNA. The table records millions of clones, approximately 93% of them present only once. This clone showed up just once. Its antigen remains unknown. Partitioning of CD4+ cells yielded a CD45RA+ naive subset and a CD45RA-negative memory subset.

This chain links TRBV6-6 with TRBJ2-2, with D maybe TRBD2 (5 bases). Sequencing was performed on naive CD4+ T cells from PBMCs. Subset defined: CD45RA+ positively selected. This TCR was recovered from a man aged 18 to 30 in good health. Some clones in this sample may be carry-over from other donors' samples. The CDR3 here is CASSYFEGYSTGELFF. The CDR3, as DNA: TGTGCCAGCAGTTACTTTGAGGGATATAGCACCGGGGAGCTGTTTTTT.